This entry lists 6 T cell receptor beta chains sequenced from one sample in a study of cytomegalovirus exposure and HLA in healthy donors. The data were produced by immunoSEQ multiplex PCR, yet TCRdb's version contains in-frame clones alone and is incomplete. This table holds about 120,000 clones, roughly 89% found once. Sequencing was performed on PBMCs. The receptors were gathered from a woman aged 18-29 years in good health and CMV-seronegative.

The gene calls are TRBV27 and TRBJ2-3; D is undetermined. With 5 bases removed from V and 6 bases from J, the gap between germline ends came to 21 bases. The CDR3 sequence is 16 residues long. CDR1 and CDR2 (germline): MNHEY, SMNVEV (reference sequence). CDR3 amino acids: CASSPRDLVSTDTQYF. In DNA, the CDR3 is TGTGCCAGCAGTCCCCGCGACTTGGTTTCCACGGATACGCAGTATTTT.

The chain links TRBV4-2 to TRBJ2-3, with D unresolved. The CDR3 length is 16 residues. The V gene's germline CDR1 is LGHNA and CDR2 YNFKEQ. Deletions cut 1 base from V and 0 bases from J, with 11 bases between. The CDR3 coding sequence is TGTGCCAGCAGCCAAGTCGGGTCCTCTAGCACAGATACGCAGTATTTT. Protein: CASSQVGSSSTDTQYF.

This rearrangement joins TRBV28 to TRBJ2-7; weak D call: TRBD2 (6 bases). This CDR3 contains 14 residues. Germline values: CDR1 MDHEN, CDR2 SYDVKM. The germline V and J ends were trimmed by 5 bases and 3 bases, with 14 bases remaining between them. The CDR3, as DNA: TGTGCCAGCAGTAGACTAGTCGGCGGCTACGAGCAGTACTTC. Residues: CASSRLVGGYEQYF.

The chain employs TRBV11-2 and TRBJ2-7, with 7 bases lining up with TRBD1. CDR3 length: 13 residues. V gave up 5 bases and J gave up 2 bases; unmatched junction bases: 3. Per germline, CDR1 SGHAT and CDR2 FQNNGV. The CDR3 protein is CASSPGQTYEQYF. In nucleotides, the CDR3 is TGTGCCAGCAGCCCGGGACAGACCTACGAGCAGTACTTC.

The gene calls are TRBV9 and TRBJ2-5; D uncertain. The CDR3 runs to 15 residues. V was cut by 0 bases and J by 5 bases, with 14 bases left in between. The V gene's germline CDR1 is SGDLS and CDR2 YYNGEE. CDR3 protein: CASSVDTEMEETQYF. The CDR3 DNA reads as TGTGCCAGCAGCGTAGATACCGAGATGGAGGAGACCCAGTACTTC.

The chain carries TRBV30 and TRBJ1-6; the match to TRBD1 covers 7 bases. CDR1 and CDR2 from the germline V gene are GTSNPN and SVGIG (reference sequence). V dropped 5 bases and J dropped 10; count of bases not matched to a gene: 8. The CDR3 has 13 amino acids. CDR3 loop: CAWGRQGNSPLHF. CDR3 sequence (DNA): TGTGCCTGGGGGAGACAGGGAAACTCACCCCTCCACTTT. The full variable domain, rest sourced from reference TRBV30 and TRBJ1-6, is SQTIHQWPATLVQPVGSPLSLECTVEGTSNPNLYWYRQAAGRGLQLLFYSVGIGQISSEVPQNLSASRPQDRQFILSSKKLLLSDSGFYLCAWGRQGNSPLHFGNGTRLTVT.